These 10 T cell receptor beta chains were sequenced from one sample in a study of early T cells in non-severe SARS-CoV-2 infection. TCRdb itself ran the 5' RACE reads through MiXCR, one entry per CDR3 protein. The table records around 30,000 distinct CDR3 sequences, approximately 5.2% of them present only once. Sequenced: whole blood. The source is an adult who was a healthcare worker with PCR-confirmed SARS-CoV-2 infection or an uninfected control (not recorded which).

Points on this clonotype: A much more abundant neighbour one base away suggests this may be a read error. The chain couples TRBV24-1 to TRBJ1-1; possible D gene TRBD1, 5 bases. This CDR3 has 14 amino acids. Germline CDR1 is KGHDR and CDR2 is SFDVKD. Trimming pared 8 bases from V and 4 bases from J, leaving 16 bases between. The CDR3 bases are TGTGCCACCATTGAGGGTCGGGACGGCACTGAAGCTTTCTTT. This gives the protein CATIEGRDGTEAFF.

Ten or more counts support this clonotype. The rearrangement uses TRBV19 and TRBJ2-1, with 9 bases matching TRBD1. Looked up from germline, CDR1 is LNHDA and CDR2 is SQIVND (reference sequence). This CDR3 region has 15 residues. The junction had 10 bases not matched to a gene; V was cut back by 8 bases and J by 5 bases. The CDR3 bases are TGTGCCAGTCAATCCGGGACAGGGAACAACAATGAGCAGTTCTTC. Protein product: CASQSGTGNNNEQFF.

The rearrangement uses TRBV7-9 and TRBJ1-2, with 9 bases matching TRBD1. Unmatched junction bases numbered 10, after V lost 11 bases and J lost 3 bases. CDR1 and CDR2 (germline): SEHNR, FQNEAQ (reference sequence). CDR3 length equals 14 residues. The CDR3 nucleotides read TGTGCCCTATCCGGGACAGGGTCTGACTATGGCTACACCTTC. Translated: CALSGTGSDYGYTF.

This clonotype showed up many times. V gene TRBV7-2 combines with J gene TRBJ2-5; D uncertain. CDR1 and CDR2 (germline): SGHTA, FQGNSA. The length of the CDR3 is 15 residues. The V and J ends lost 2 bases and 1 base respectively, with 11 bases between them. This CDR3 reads CASSLWVGGQETQYF. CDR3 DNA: TGTGCCAGCAGCTTATGGGTTGGTGGCCAAGAGACCCAGTACTTC. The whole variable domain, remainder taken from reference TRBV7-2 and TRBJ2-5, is GAGVSQSPSNKVTEKGKDVELRCDPISGHTALYWYRQSLGQGLEFLIYFQGNSAPDKSGLPSDRFSAERTGGSVSTLTIQRTQQEDSAVYLCASSLWVGGQETQYFGPGTRLLVL.

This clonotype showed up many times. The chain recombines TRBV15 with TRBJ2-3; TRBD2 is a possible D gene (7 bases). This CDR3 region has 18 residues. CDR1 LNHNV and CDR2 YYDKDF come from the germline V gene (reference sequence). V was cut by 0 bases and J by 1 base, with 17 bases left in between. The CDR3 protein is CATSRDEGGPPGTDTQYF. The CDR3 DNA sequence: TGTGCCACCAGCAGAGATGAGGGGGGGCCTCCCGGCACAGATACGCAGTATTTT.

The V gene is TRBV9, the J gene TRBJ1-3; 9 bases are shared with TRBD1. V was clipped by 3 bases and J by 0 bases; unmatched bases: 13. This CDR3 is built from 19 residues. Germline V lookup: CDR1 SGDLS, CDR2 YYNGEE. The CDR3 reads CASSESSRDRDLSGNTIYF. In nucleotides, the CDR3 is TGTGCCAGCAGCGAATCCTCTAGGGACAGGGACCTCTCTGGAAACACCATATATTTT.

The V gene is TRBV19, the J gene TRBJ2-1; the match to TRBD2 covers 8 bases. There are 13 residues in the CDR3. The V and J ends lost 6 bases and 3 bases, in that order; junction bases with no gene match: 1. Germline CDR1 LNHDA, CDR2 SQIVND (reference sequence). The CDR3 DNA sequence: TGTGCCAGTAGAGGGACTAGCTACAATGAGCAGTTCTTC. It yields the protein CASRGTSYNEQFF.

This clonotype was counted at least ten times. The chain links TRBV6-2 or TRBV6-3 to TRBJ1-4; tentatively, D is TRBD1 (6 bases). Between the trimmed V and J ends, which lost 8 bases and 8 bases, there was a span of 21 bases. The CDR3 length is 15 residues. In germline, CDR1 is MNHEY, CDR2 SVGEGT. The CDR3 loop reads CASAKGGTRFEKLFF. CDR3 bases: TGTGCCAGCGCCAAAGGGGGGACTCGATTCGAAAAACTGTTTTTT.

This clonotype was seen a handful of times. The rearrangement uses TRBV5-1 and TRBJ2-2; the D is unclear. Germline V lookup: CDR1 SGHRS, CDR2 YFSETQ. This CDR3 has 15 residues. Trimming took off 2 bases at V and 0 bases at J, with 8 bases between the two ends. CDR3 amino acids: CASSFRAPNTGELFF. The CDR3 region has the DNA TGCGCCAGCAGCTTTAGGGCCCCGAACACCGGGGAGCTGTTTTTT.

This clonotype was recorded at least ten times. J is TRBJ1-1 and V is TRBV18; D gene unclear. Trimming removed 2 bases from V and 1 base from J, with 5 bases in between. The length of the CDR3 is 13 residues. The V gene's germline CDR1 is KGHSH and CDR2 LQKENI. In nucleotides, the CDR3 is TGTGCCAGCTCACCAAGCAAGAACACTGAAGCTTTCTTT. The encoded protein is CASSPSKNTEAFF.